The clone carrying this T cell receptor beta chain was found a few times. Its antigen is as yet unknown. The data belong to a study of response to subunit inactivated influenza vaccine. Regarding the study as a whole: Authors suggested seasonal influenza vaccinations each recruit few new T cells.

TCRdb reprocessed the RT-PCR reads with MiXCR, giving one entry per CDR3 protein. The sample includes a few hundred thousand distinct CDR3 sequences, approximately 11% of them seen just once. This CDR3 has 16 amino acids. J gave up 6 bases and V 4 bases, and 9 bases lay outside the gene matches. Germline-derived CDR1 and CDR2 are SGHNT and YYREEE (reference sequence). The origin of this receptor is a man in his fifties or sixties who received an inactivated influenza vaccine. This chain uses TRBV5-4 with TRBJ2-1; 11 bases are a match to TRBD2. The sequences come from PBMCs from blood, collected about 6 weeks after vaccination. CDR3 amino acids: CASSPSTSGRFNEQFF. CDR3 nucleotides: TGTGCCAGCAGCCCAAGTACTAGCGGGAGATTCAATGAGCAGTTCTTC.